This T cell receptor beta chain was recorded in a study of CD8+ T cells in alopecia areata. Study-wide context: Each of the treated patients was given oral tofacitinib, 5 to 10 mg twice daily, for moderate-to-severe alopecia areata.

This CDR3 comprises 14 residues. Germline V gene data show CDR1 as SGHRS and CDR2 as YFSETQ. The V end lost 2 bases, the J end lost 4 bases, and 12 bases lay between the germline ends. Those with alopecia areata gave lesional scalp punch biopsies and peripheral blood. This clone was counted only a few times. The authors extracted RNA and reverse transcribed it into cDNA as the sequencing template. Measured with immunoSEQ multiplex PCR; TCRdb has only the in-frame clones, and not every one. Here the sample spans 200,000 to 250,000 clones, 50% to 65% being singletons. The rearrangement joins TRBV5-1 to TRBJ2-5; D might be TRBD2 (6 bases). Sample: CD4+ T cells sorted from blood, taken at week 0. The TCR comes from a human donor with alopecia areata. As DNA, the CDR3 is TGCGCCAGCAGCTTCGGAGGGCCTGGAGAGACCCAGTACTTC. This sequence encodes CASSFGGPGETQYF.